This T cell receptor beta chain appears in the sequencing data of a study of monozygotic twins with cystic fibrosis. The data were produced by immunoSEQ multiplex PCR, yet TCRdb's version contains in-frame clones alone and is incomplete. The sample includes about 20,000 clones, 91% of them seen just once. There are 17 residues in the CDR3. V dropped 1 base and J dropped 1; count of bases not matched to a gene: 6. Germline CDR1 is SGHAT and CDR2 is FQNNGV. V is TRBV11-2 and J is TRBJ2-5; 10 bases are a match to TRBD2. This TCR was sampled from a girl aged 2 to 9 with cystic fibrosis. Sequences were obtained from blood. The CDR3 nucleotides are TGTGCCAGCAGCTTAGTACGGGTAGCGGGGGGCCAAGAGACCCAGTACTTC. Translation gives CASSLVRVAGGQETQYF.